What follows is one TCR beta chain and its context. Its specificity is unknown. This PCR relied on a set of 60 Vbeta primers and 13 Jbeta primers. The protocol was immunoSEQ multiplex PCR, while the TCRdb copy is restricted to in-frame clones and leaves out a portion. The profile shows about 140,000 clones, roughly 73% of them singletons. The data were obtained in a study of cytomegalovirus exposure and HLA in healthy donors. The study, taken as a whole, reports: Available immune exposure information was restricted to CMV serostatus only. An analysis done earlier found most TCR beta V segments productive about 90% or about 30% of the time. A later analysis found that most CMV-associated TCR beta chains appeared HLA-restricted.

Healthy bone marrow donors formed the donor group. The specimen was PBMCs. The receptor comes from a woman in her 40s in good health and CMV-seronegative.

The CDR3: CASSEVDSGGRDTQYF. CDR3 bases: TGTGCCAGCAGTGAAGTGGATAGCGGGGGGCGAGATACGCAGTATTTT. This chain connects TRBV6-1 to TRBJ2-3, with 10 bases identical to TRBD2. The CDR3 runs to 16 residues. The germline V gene encodes CDR1 MNHNS and CDR2 SASEGT. V lost 1 base and J lost 5; bases outside the gene matches: 6.